The clone carrying this TCR beta chain showed up just a few times. The data belong to a study of cytomegalovirus exposure and HLA in healthy donors. The CDR3 extends over 14 amino acids. Trimming took 0 bases from V and 5 from J, leaving 10 bases between them. Germline lookup yields CDR1 PRHDT and CDR2 FYEKMQ (reference sequence). Primers: 60 Vbeta forward and 13 Jbeta reverse. TCRdb's copy holds only in-frame clones and misses some; the assay was immunoSEQ multiplex PCR. The table records more than 100,000 clones, roughly 80% of them present only once. The chain uses TRBV13 and TRBJ1-2, with D maybe TRBD1 (6 bases). The sequenced sample was PBMCs. The receptor was derived from a man in his thirties or forties in good health and CMV-seronegative. CDR3 protein: CASSLGVQGYGYTF. DNA of the CDR3: TGTGCCAGCAGCTTAGGGGTGCAGGGGTATGGCTACACCTTC.